A selection of T cell receptor beta chains follows, all from one sample in a study of T cells in Graves' hyperthyroidism and ophthalmopathy. One entry per CDR3 protein, called by TCRdb with MiXCR from the multiplex PCR reads. This table has 270,000 or so distinct CDR3 sequences, nearly 15% appearing once. The sample taken for sequencing was blood. The receptors derive from a woman aged 45-60 years with Graves' hyperthyroidism that later progressed to Graves' ophthalmopathy. CDR3s include the opening cysteine and the closing phenylalanine or tryptophan. D genes are given only for firm matches. For some rows the clone size is stated as once, few or many, or as a class when expanded; others skip it.

D: TRBD1; size: .; V: TRBV9; J: TRBJ1-2; DNA: TGTGCCAGCGGCCGAGGACAGGGGGATGGCTACACCTTC; CDR3: CASGRGQGDGYTF
D: TRBD2; size: .; V: TRBV20-1; J: TRBJ2-5; DNA: TGCAGTGCTATTGGGTTACTAGCGGGAGAGACCCAGTACTTC; CDR3: CSAIGLLAGETQYF
D: .; size: many; V: TRBV2; J: TRBJ2-2; DNA: TGTGCCAGAGGAACGGGAGTACCCGGGGAGCTGTTTTTT; CDR3: CARGTGVPGELFF
D: .; size: few; V: TRBV19; J: TRBJ2-5; DNA: TGTGCCAGTGGGGGGAGCGGCCCAAAGGAGACCCAGTACTTC; CDR3: CASGGSGPKETQYF
D: .; size: .; V: TRBV11-1; J: TRBJ2-6; DNA: TGTGCCAGCAGCTTAGGGGGAGAGGGGTTACGGGCCAACGTCCTGACTTTC; CDR3: CASSLGGEGLRANVLTF
D: .; size: many; V: TRBV20-1; J: TRBJ2-7; DNA: TGCAGTGCTAGAGTAAGCCTTACTTACGAGCAGTACTTC; CDR3: CSARVSLTYEQYF
D: .; size: many; V: TRBV20-1; J: TRBJ2-7; DNA: TGCAGTGCTAGAGATTTGCCATGCCACAGGGAGGCTTCCTACGAGCAGTACTTC; CDR3: CSARDLPCHREASYEQYF
D: TRBD2; size: many; V: TRBV20-1; J: TRBJ2-1; DNA: TGCAGTGCTCCCAGACTAGCGCACTCCTACAATGAGCAGTTCTTC; CDR3: CSAPRLAHSYNEQFF
D: TRBD2; size: .; V: TRBV10-3; J: TRBJ2-1; DNA: TGTGCCATCAGAACCGGGACTAGCGGCTCCTACAATGAGCAGTTCTTC; CDR3: CAIRTGTSGSYNEQFF
D: .; size: many; V: TRBV20-1; J: TRBJ1-5; DNA: TGCAGTGCTAGAGATTGGGCCGGGGGTCAGCCCCAGCATTTT; CDR3: CSARDWAGGQPQHF
D: TRBD2; size: many; V: TRBV10-3; J: TRBJ2-2; DNA: TGTGCCATCAGGGCGGGAGGAACGAACACCGGGGAGCTGTTTTTT; CDR3: CAIRAGGTNTGELFF
D: TRBD1; size: many; V: TRBV29-1; J: TRBJ1-1; DNA: TGCAGCGTTGAAGGGCTACAGGGGGCATGGACTGAAGCTTTCTTT; CDR3: CSVEGLQGAWTEAFF
D: TRBD2; size: many; V: TRBV20-1; J: TRBJ2-7; DNA: TGCAGTGCTACTAAACTAGCGGGAGGGCCCTACGAGCAGTACTTC; CDR3: CSATKLAGGPYEQYF
D: TRBD2; size: .; V: TRBV18; J: TRBJ2-3; DNA: TGTGCCAGCTCGCCCGCGGCGGGAGCTATTACAGATACGCAGTATTTT; CDR3: CASSPAAGAITDTQYF
D: .; size: once; V: TRBV6-1; J: TRBJ2-7; DNA: TGTGCCGCATCGCAAGCCAGGGTCTACGAGCAGTACTTC; CDR3: CAASQARVYEQYF
D: TRBD2; size: .; V: TRBV19; J: TRBJ2-7; DNA: TGTGCCAGTACCTACGGACTAGCGGGAGTCTACGAGCAGTACTTC; CDR3: CASTYGLAGVYEQYF
D: .; size: many; V: TRBV20-1; J: TRBJ2-5; DNA: TGCAGTGCTAGAGATTGGGGAGGCGGGCAAGAGACCCAGTACTTC; CDR3: CSARDWGGGQETQYF
D: TRBD2; size: .; V: TRBV20-1; J: TRBJ2-3; DNA: TGCAGTGCTAGAGCCCTAGCGGGAGCCCTCGGGGCAGATACGCAGTATTTT; CDR3: CSARALAGALGADTQYF
D: .; size: many; V: TRBV2; J: TRBJ2-7; DNA: TGTGCCAGCACCCCCGAACAGGAACTACCCGCCGAGCAGTACTTC; CDR3: CASTPEQELPAEQYF
D: .; size: many; V: TRBV2; J: TRBJ1-2; DNA: TGTGCCAGCACGGGGGATGGCTACACCTTC; CDR3: CASTGDGYTF
D: .; size: many; V: TRBV20-1; J: TRBJ2-1; DNA: TGCAGTGCTAGTAGGAGGGTGGGGGTATCGGATGAGCAGTTCTTC; CDR3: CSASRRVGVSDEQFF
D: .; size: .; V: TRBV14; J: TRBJ2-4; DNA: TGTGCCAGCAGTCCCGGAGGGCGTGGAGACATTCAGTACTTC; CDR3: CASSPGGRGDIQYF
D: .; size: many; V: TRBV20-1; J: TRBJ1-2; DNA: TGCAGTGCTAGAGACCCTATACCCCGGGGGGGGAGTTCATATGGCTACACCTTC; CDR3: CSARDPIPRGGSSYGYTF
D: TRBD2; size: many; V: TRBV13; J: TRBJ2-1; DNA: TGTGCCAGCACCCTTAGACTAGCGGGCTACAATGAGCAGTTCTTC; CDR3: CASTLRLAGYNEQFF
D: TRBD2; size: .; V: TRBV5-1; J: TRBJ2-7; DNA: TGCGCCAGCAGCTCGACCCTGATTAGGGAGGGGTACGAGCAGTACTTC; CDR3: CASSSTLIREGYEQYF
D: .; size: .; V: TRBV6-1; J: TRBJ1-3; DNA: TGTGCCAGCAGTCCCCTCCGAGACTCTGGAAACACCATATATTTT; CDR3: CASSPLRDSGNTIYF
D: TRBD1; size: few; V: TRBV2; J: TRBJ1-6; DNA: TGTGCCAGCAGCCCCACAGGGGGAGGTAATTCACCCCTCCACTTT; CDR3: CASSPTGGGNSPLHF